This TCR beta chain was identified in a study of blood T cells in healthy people across ages. The donors, aged about 6 to 90, were healthy Caucasians from Russia. Worth noting for this clonotype: Its antigen is as yet unknown.

Overall study results and limits: When set beside aged donors, long-lived donors presented more naive CD4+ cells and higher diversity.

CDR1 and CDR2 from the germline V gene are MDHEN and SYDVKM. The CDR3 has 15 residues. Trimming took 6 bases from V and 4 from J, leaving 15 bases between them. It was with a sample-barcoded 5' primer and a J-beta primer mix that a second PCR of about 6 to 12 cycles was run. A single record per CDR3 protein comes from TCRdb applying MiXCR to the 5' RACE reads. The table lists 1 million or so distinct CDR3 sequences, over 35% of them singletons. The clonotype originates from a woman aged 55 to 70 in good health. Material for sequencing was blood. V is TRBV28 and J is TRBJ1-4; D ambiguous. The CDR3 is CASRAEGPVNEKLFF. The CDR3 bases are TGTGCCAGCAGGGCGGAGGGCCCGGTTAATGAAAAACTGTTTTTT.